This record covers a single T cell receptor (beta chain). Its antigen is as yet unknown. The entry originates in a study of CD8 T cells in Susac syndrome. Whole-study results and caveats: The study acknowledged a relatively small number of individuals in its TCR sequencing and HLA analysis.

Roughly 0.45 to 1 ug RNA was reverse transcribed with random hexamers. With immunoSEQ multiplex PCR, TCR beta CDR3 was amplified across 54 Vbeta and 13 Jbeta. TCRdb redid the calling of the immunoSEQ multiplex PCR reads with MiXCR, one entry per CDR3 protein. This sample has around 140,000 distinct CDR3 sequences, with 75% to 90% found just once. TCR beta from blood CD8+ and CD4+ T cells was sequenced. The CD8+ and CD4+ T cells were isolated magnetically using a negative isolation approach, whereas the TEMRA cells were enriched by FACS. Sample: CD8+ T cells from PBMCs. The source of this sequence is a human donor with multiple sclerosis.

The CDR3 reads CASSRPTDRRTDTQYF. The CDR3 DNA reads as TGTGCCAGCAGCCGCCCTACGGACAGGAGGACAGATACGCAGTATTTT. The chain has TRBV28 and TRBJ2-3; TRBD1 matches at 7 bases. CDR3 length: 16 residues. The V segment lost 6 bases and the J segment 3 bases; nucleotides outside the gene matches: 12. CDR1 is MDHEN and CDR2 is SYDVKM in the germline V gene.